This TCR beta chain was obtained from a study of blood T cells in healthy people across ages. Note on this clonotype: Its antigen is not known.

Healthy individuals of Caucasian origin from Russia, aged roughly 6 to 95, served as donors. Study observations and caveats: The study found more naive CD4+ cells and higher diversity in long-lived than aged donors.

The use of a sample-barcoded 5' primer and a J-beta primer mix characterized a second PCR of roughly 6 to 11 cycles. Each CDR3 protein is one row after TCRdb ran MiXCR on the 5' RACE reads. The profile covers 1.8 million or so distinct CDR3 sequences, with 35% to 50% appearing a single time and around 23% taken by the ten largest. The germline gives CDR1 ENHRY, CDR2 SYGVKD. CDR3 length: 14 amino acids. V lost 6 bases, J lost 1 base, and 4 bases stayed unmatched. The material sequenced was blood. The clonotype comes from a human donor in good health. This rearrangement joins TRBV10-3 to TRBJ1-1, with 8 bases identical to TRBD1. As DNA, the CDR3 is TGTGCCATCAGGTCGACAGGGGCGAACACTGAAGCTTTCTTT. It is translated as CAIRSTGANTEAFF.